The rows below give T cell receptor beta chains drawn from one sample of a study of a mutant IDH1 vaccine in newly diagnosed glioma. Antigen specificity for these receptors is unknown. The data were produced by immunoSEQ multiplex PCR, yet TCRdb's version contains in-frame clones alone and is incomplete. The data show some 22,000 clones, less than 80% seen once. The source was PBMCs, collected from a glioma patient whose treatment included an IDH1 peptide vaccine. The origin of the receptors is a man aged 35-49 years with glioma. Both conserved end residues are part of each CDR3. The D gene is left open where the match is weak. Size is stated for part of the rows, as once, few or many counts, or as a class when the clone is expanded.

D gene	clone size	V gene	J gene	CDR3 DNA	CDR3 protein
TRBD2	.	TRBV4-1	TRBJ2-1	TGCGCCAGCAGCCAAGGGATGACTAGCGGGGATGGCATCTGGGATGAGCAGTTCTTC	CASSQGMTSGDGIWDEQFF
TRBD2	.	TRBV7-2	TRBJ2-5	TGTGCCAGCAGCTTAGTCAGGCGGGAGGCCCCGTACTTC	CASSLVRREAPYF
.	.	TRBV6-6	TRBJ2-1	TGTGCCAGCAGCCCGGGCGGGACCTCCTACAATGAGCAGTTCTTC	CASSPGGTSYNEQFF
.	.	TRBV19	TRBJ1-5	TGTGCCAGTGGTAGGACCGCCGAGCCCCAGCATTTT	CASGRTAEPQHF
TRBD2	.	TRBV29-1	TRBJ2-7	TGCAGCGTTGGAGGACGGACTAGCGGCTACGAGCAGTACTTC	CSVGGRTSGYEQYF
.	.	TRBV18	TRBJ2-2	TGTGCCAGCTCACGACAGGAGACCGGGGAGCTGTTTTTT	CASSRQETGELFF
TRBD1	.	TRBV27	TRBJ1-4	TGTGCCAGCAGTTCGAATCGGGACAGGGCTAATGAAAAACTGTTTTTT	CASSSNRDRANEKLFF
.	few	TRBV25-1	TRBJ2-1	TGTGCCAGCAGTGAACAGGGATACAATGAGCAGTTCTTC	CASSEQGYNEQFF
.	.	TRBV9	TRBJ2-1	TGTGCCAGCAGCCCCCGGGATAGCTACAATGAGCAGTTCTTC	CASSPRDSYNEQFF
.	.	TRBV11-3	TRBJ2-1	TGTGCCAGCAGCTTAGCGGTCTACAATGAGCAGTTCTTC	CASSLAVYNEQFF
.	.	TRBV19	TRBJ2-5	TGTGCCAGTAGCCCCCGTCAGGGGGGCGGCTCGGAGACCCAGTACTTC	CASSPRQGGGSETQYF
.	.	TRBV15	TRBJ2-5	TGTGCCACCAGCAGATTAATAACGGGAGTGTCGGAGACCCAGTACTTC	CATSRLITGVSETQYF
.	.	TRBV7-9	TRBJ1-2	TGTGCCAGCAGCTTTGGCGGGAATCGTGGCTACACCTTC	CASSFGGNRGYTF
.	.	TRBV30	TRBJ1-3	TGTGCCTGGAGTCGGGACTCTGGAAACACCATATATTTT	CAWSRDSGNTIYF